These T cell receptor beta chains were read from a single sample in a study of blood T cells in healthy people across ages. TCRdb re-called the 5' RACE reads through MiXCR, storing one row per CDR3 protein. This sample has about 1.6 million distinct CDR3 sequences; about 35% occur once, and the top ten carry around 11%. Sequencing used blood. The receptors stem from a woman under 40 in good health. The CDR3 runs from the conserved cysteine through the conserved F or W. The order of the fields is V gene, clone size, D gene, J gene, CDR3 DNA, CDR3 protein. A D gene is named only where the DNA matches it firmly. Not every row has a clone size; where given, it reads once, few, many or a size class.

>TRBV12-3/TRBV12-4|few|.|TRBJ2-1
TGTGCCAGCAGTAGATCCGGCGATCCCGCCTACAATGAGCAGTTCTTC
CASSRSGDPAYNEQFF
>TRBV7-3|few|TRBD2|TRBJ2-1
TGTGCCAGCAGCCTGACTAGCGGGAGGCGATGGAATGAGCAGTTCTTC
CASSLTSGRRWNEQFF
>TRBV3-1|.|.|TRBJ2-5
TGTGCCAGCAGCCAAGATGAGACTAGGGGGGCGGAGACCCAGTACTTC
CASSQDETRGAETQYF
>TRBV28|.|.|TRBJ1-5
TGTGCCAGCAGTATACAGACCCTTCAGAGCAATCAGCCCCAGCATTTT
CASSIQTLQSNQPQHF
>TRBV7-9|.|TRBD2|TRBJ2-5
TGTGCCAGCAGCACGACTAGCGAGACATCGGAGACCCAGTACTTC
CASSTTSETSETQYF
>TRBV10-1|.|.|TRBJ2-7
TGCGCCAGCAGTGAAGGGGCTTACTACGAGCAGTACTTC
CASSEGAYYEQYF
>TRBV10-1|.|TRBD2|TRBJ2-1
TGCGCCAGCAGTGATAGGACTAGCGGGTACAATGAGCAGTTCTTC
CASSDRTSGYNEQFF
>TRBV21-1|.|.|TRBJ2-2
TGTGCCAGCAATCCCCCTAGCGGGGGGTTGAACACCGGGGAGCTGTTTTTT
CASNPPSGGLNTGELFF
>TRBV5-6|.|.|TRBJ2-3
TGTGCCAGCAGCCGAAAAAGAGGCACAGATACGCAGTATTTT
CASSRKRGTDTQYF
>TRBV2|.|.|TRBJ1-6
TGTGCCAGCAGTGATAGTGGGCAAGGATCACCCCTCCACTTT
CASSDSGQGSPLHF
>TRBV6-2/TRBV6-3|.|TRBD2|TRBJ2-7
TGTGCCGCAGGGCTAGCGGGAGCCCCGTACTTC
CAAGLAGAPYF
>TRBV20-1|many|TRBD1|TRBJ2-5
TGCAGTGCCACGGACAGGGGATGGCAAGAGACCCAGTACTTC
CSATDRGWQETQYF
>TRBV12-3/TRBV12-4|few|TRBD1|TRBJ2-7
TGTGCCAGCAGTTTACAGGGGGCTGACTACGAGCAGTACTTC
CASSLQGADYEQYF
>TRBV29-1|many|.|TRBJ1-1
TGCAGCGTTCCCAGCAGGGAGAACACTGAAGCTTTCTTT
CSVPSRENTEAFF
>TRBV12-3/TRBV12-4|.|TRBD2|TRBJ2-1
TGCACCAGCAGCCTCCCTAGCGGGACGTACAATGAGCAGTTCTTC
CTSSLPSGTYNEQFF
>TRBV21-1|.|.|TRBJ2-4
TGTGCCAGCAGCAAATGCGGGGCCTCCAAAAACATTCAGTACTTC
CASSKCGASKNIQYF
>TRBV3-1|few|.|TRBJ2-7
TGTGCCAGCAGCCCCCCCGGACAGAACGGTGTGTACTTC
CASSPPGQNGVYF
>TRBV20-1|.|.|TRBJ1-4
TGCAGTGCTAGAGCGGAGGGCTTTAGGCAAAATAATGAAAAACTGTTTTTT
CSARAEGFRQNNEKLFF
>TRBV20-1|few|TRBD2|TRBJ2-7
TGCAGTGCTAGAGAAGCGGGGGGCTACGAGCAGTACTTC
CSAREAGGYEQYF
>TRBV7-2|many|.|TRBJ2-6
TGTGCCAGCACCCTTAATGGGGTACACTCTGGGGCCAACGTCCTGACTTTC
CASTLNGVHSGANVLTF
>TRBV20-1|few|TRBD1|TRBJ2-3
TGCAGTGCCCTGGGACAGAGAAAAGATACGCAGTATTTT
CSALGQRKDTQYF
>TRBV28|few|TRBD1|TRBJ2-7
TGTGCCAGCCGGTCCGGGACAGGGGAGTACGAGCAGTACTTC
CASRSGTGEYEQYF
>TRBV12-3/TRBV12-4|few|TRBD1|TRBJ1-5
TGTGCCAGCAGTTTAAGGGCAGGGGGCAGCCAGCCCCAGCATTTT
CASSLRAGGSQPQHF
>TRBV5-1|.|TRBD1|TRBJ2-7
TGCGCCAGCGCTTGGGGGACAGCTTCAGACTACGAGCAGTACTTC
CASAWGTASDYEQYF
>TRBV7-9|few|TRBD1|TRBJ2-7
TGTGCCAGCAGCCGCTCGGGACAGGGGACCTACGAGCAGTACTTC
CASSRSGQGTYEQYF
>TRBV30|.|.|TRBJ2-5
TGTGCCTGGAGGACCTCCTCGGAGACCCAGTACTTC
CAWRTSSETQYF
>TRBV29-1|many|.|TRBJ2-7
TGCAGCGTTGAGCTCGGGCGATTAGGGGGGTCGGACGAGCAGTACTTC
CSVELGRLGGSDEQYF
>TRBV10-2|few|TRBD1|TRBJ2-5
TGCGCCACCCGAGACAGGGGAATCCCGGCCGAGACCCAGTACTTC
CATRDRGIPAETQYF
>TRBV5-1|few|TRBD2|TRBJ2-1
TGCGCCAGCAGCTCGACTAGCGGGAGGGCACATGAGCAGTTCTTC
CASSSTSGRAHEQFF
>TRBV20-1|.|TRBD2|TRBJ2-1
TGCAGTGCTAATGGCCTAGCGGCCTACAATGAGCAGTTCTTC
CSANGLAAYNEQFF
>TRBV27|few|TRBD2|TRBJ2-1
TGTGCCAGCAGTTTATTCGGGACTAGCGTGAGCAATGAGCAGTTCTTC
CASSLFGTSVSNEQFF
>TRBV4-1|few|TRBD2|TRBJ2-2
TGCGCCAGCAGTCGTCCTATAGCGGGCACCGGGGAGCTGTTTTTT
CASSRPIAGTGELFF
>TRBV28|few|TRBD2|TRBJ2-5
TGTGCCACCCTCGCGGGAGGGTTACAAGAGACCCAGTACTTC
CATLAGGLQETQYF
>TRBV6-5|.|.|TRBJ2-7
TGTGCCAGCAGTTCCGAGCGGTGGGGCGAGCAGTACTTC
CASSSERWGEQYF
>TRBV4-1|.|.|TRBJ1-6
TGCGCCAGCAGCCAAGACTCAAAGGCACCCCTCCACTTT
CASSQDSKAPLHF
>TRBV6-1|.|TRBD2|TRBJ2-7
TGTGCCAGCACCCAGCGGGAGGGCATCTACGAGCAGTACTTC
CASTQREGIYEQYF
>TRBV3-1|few|.|TRBJ1-1
TGTGCCAGCAGTCCAGGGGTTTACACTGAAGCTTTCTTT
CASSPGVYTEAFF
>TRBV4-1|.|.|TRBJ1-2
TGCGTCAGCAGCCAAGATCCGGTTTTTAACTATGGCTACACCTTC
CVSSQDPVFNYGYTF
>TRBV29-1|.|.|TRBJ1-2
TGCAGCGTGGTGACAGGAGACTATGGCTACACCTTC
CSVVTGDYGYTF
>TRBV12-3/TRBV12-4|.|.|TRBJ1-1
TGTGCCAGCAGTCGGCGGGGCGGGGACACTGAAGCTTTCTTT
CASSRRGGDTEAFF
>TRBV5-5|.|TRBD1|TRBJ1-5
TGTGCCAGCAGCTTGGGGGGACAGGGATCCGGCAATCAGCCCCAGCATTTT
CASSLGGQGSGNQPQHF
>TRBV13|once|.|TRBJ1-1
TGTGCCAGCAGCCCGAGGATTTCAAACACTGAAGCTTTCTTT
CASSPRISNTEAFF
>TRBV20-1|few|.|TRBJ1-1
TGCAGCCTAAGCTCGGTCTACATGGGGGCGTCAAGATTCTCCACTGAAGCTTTCTTT
CSLSSVYMGASRFSTEAFF
>TRBV24-1|.|TRBD2|TRBJ2-3
TGTGCCACCAGTGACCTAAGGGGAAGAGCGGGGGAAATTTCAGATACGCAGTATTTT
CATSDLRGRAGEISDTQYF
>TRBV5-5|.|.|TRBJ2-3
TGTGCCAGCAGCCGAGCCCCAGGTACGCAGTATTTT
CASSRAPGTQYF
>TRBV7-2|.|TRBD1|TRBJ1-1
TGTGCCAGCAGCTCCAGTACAGGGGGCGCCGACACTGAAGCTTTCTTT
CASSSSTGGADTEAFF
>TRBV5-1|.|.|TRBJ2-7
TGCGCCAGCAGCTCGAACAGGGGAGGGTCCTACGAGCAGTACTTC
CASSSNRGGSYEQYF
>TRBV9|.|TRBD2|TRBJ2-1
TGTGCCAGCAGCGTAGGGGGACGGGAGGGGCCCTACAATGAGCAGTTCTTC
CASSVGGREGPYNEQFF
>TRBV9|.|.|TRBJ2-1
TGTGCCAGCAGCGTAGGCAGCACCCCCAATGAGCAGTTCTTC
CASSVGSTPNEQFF
>TRBV6-5|many|.|TRBJ2-1
TGTGCCAGCAGTCGGGCGGGGTTCTACAATGAGCAGTTCTTC
CASSRAGFYNEQFF
>TRBV5-6|.|.|TRBJ2-7
TGTGCCAGCAGCCTTTCCGGGACGGAATACGAGCAGTACTTC
CASSLSGTEYEQYF
>TRBV3-1|.|TRBD2|TRBJ2-1
TGTGCCAGCAGCCAAGAGAATTTCGGGCGGGGGGGAGACTCCTACAATGAGCAGTTCTTC
CASSQENFGRGGDSYNEQFF
>TRBV3-1|many|TRBD2|TRBJ2-7
TGTGCCAGCAGCCAAGCGGCTAGCGGCCGATGGGAGCAGTACTTC
CASSQAASGRWEQYF
>TRBV27|.|.|TRBJ2-3
TGTGCCAGCAGATCAGACAGGCCGATCACAGATACGCAGTATTTT
CASRSDRPITDTQYF
>TRBV18|few|TRBD2|TRBJ2-5
TGTGCCAGCTCACCTTCTGGGTTTACGCGGGAGGAAAGAGAGACCCAGTACTTC
CASSPSGFTREERETQYF
>TRBV5-1|.|.|TRBJ1-1
TGCGCCAGCAGCCGCGAGACGGGCCCTGGAAAAGCTTTCTTT
CASSRETGPGKAFF
>TRBV28|.|.|TRBJ2-6
TGTGCCAGCAGAGGAGGGATGTCCGCTGGGGCCAACGTCCGGACTTTC
CASRGGMSAGANVRTF